Ten or more counts support the clone carrying this T cell receptor (beta chain). The antigen is not known. The germline V and J ends were trimmed by 10 bases and 9 bases, with 13 bases remaining between them. This CDR3 has 11 amino acids. This sample was taken from a study of T cells in Graves' hyperthyroidism and ophthalmopathy. Broader study findings: Ophthalmopathy, which appeared later, was predicted by the model a median roughly 6.6 months before onset.

It was RNA transcripts that yielded the amplified TCR beta CDR3 regions. The HTBI primer set drove a first-round RT-PCR of the TCR CDR3. Each CDR3 protein gets one entry after TCRdb re-called the multiplex PCR reads with MiXCR. The table shows under 650,000 distinct CDR3 sequences, with about a sixth occurring only once. Stable Graves' hyperthyroidism denoted no ophthalmopathy progression over 18 months. Patients aged 18 to 65 had newly diagnosed hyperthyroidism that had lasted under 2 months. The clonotype originates from a woman aged 25 to 39 with Graves' hyperthyroidism. This chain joins TRBV12-3 or TRBV12-4 and TRBJ2-1; D unresolved. The sample was blood. The CDR3 region is CATGEVGEQFF. The CDR3 region has the DNA TGTGCCACAGGAGAGGTCGGTGAGCAGTTCTTC.